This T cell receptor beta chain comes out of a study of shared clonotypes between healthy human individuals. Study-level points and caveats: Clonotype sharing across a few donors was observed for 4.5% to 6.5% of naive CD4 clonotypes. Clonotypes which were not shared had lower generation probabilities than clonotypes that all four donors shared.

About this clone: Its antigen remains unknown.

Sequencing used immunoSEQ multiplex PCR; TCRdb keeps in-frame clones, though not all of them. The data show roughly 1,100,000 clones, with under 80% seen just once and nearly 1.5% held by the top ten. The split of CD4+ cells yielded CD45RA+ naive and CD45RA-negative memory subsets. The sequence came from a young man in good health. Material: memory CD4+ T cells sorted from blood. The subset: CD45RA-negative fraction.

The DNA of the CDR3 is TGTGCCAGCAGCTTAGATTCGGGACAGCAGTACTTC. Translation: CASSLDSGQQYF. The J gene is TRBJ2-7, the V gene TRBV11-2, with D perhaps assigned TRBD1 or TRBD2 (5 bases each). Trimming shortened V by 0 bases and J by 8 bases, and 8 bases separated the two germline ends. Germline V gene sequence: CDR1 SGHAT, CDR2 FQNNGV. The CDR3 is made up of 12 amino acids.